This is a list of T cell receptor beta chains from one sample in a study of blood T cell repertoires in COVID-19. Method: immunoSEQ multiplex PCR; TCRdb's copy keeps in-frame clones and lacks some. The data show some 150,000 clones, more than 80% seen once. Sequenced material: peripheral blood. These receptors were obtained from a man aged 50-59 years with acute or convalescent COVID-19. Both conserved end residues are part of each CDR3. The order of the fields is J gene, V gene, clone size, CDR3 length, D gene, CDR3 protein, CDR3 DNA. A D gene is named only where the DNA matches it firmly. Clone size appears in some rows only: once, few, many, or a class for an expanded clone.

TRBJ1-4,TRBV9,once,17,NA,CASSVSARVTGGEKLFF,TGTGCCAGCAGCGTATCAGCCCGAGTCACGGGGGGCGAAAAACTGTTTTTT
TRBJ2-1,TRBV21-1,NA,15,NA,CASSKGAWRHNEQFF,TGTGCCAGCAGCAAAGGCGCCTGGAGACACAATGAGCAGTTCTTC
TRBJ2-2,TRBV9,NA,15,TRBD1,CASSVDRGGREELFF,TGTGCCAGCAGCGTAGACAGGGGCGGCCGGGAAGAGCTGTTTTTT
TRBJ1-2,TRBV28,NA,17,TRBD1,CASSLGTGARSNYGYTF,TGTGCCAGCAGTTTGGGGACAGGGGCGCGATCCAACTATGGCTACACCTTC
TRBJ1-2,TRBV24-1,NA,16,NA,CATSDTTGTKSYGYTF,TGTGCCACCAGTGACACGACCGGGACAAAAAGCTATGGCTACACCTTC
TRBJ1-1,TRBV28,NA,18,NA,CASSFPPALGVLSTEAFF,TGTGCCAGCAGTTTTCCCCCCGCCCTCGGAGTTTTGAGCACTGAAGCTTTCTTT
TRBJ2-7,TRBV7-8,NA,14,TRBD2,CASSSTSATYEQYF,TGTGCCAGCAGCTCCACTAGCGCAACCTACGAGCAGTACTTC
TRBJ2-5,TRBV13,NA,15,NA,CASSLGSGNQETQYF,TGTGCCAGCAGCTTAGGCTCAGGCAACCAAGAGACCCAGTACTTC
TRBJ1-4,TRBV5-6,NA,14,NA,CASSSGEGFEKLFF,TGTGCCAGCAGCTCAGGGGAGGGCTTTGAAAAACTGTTTTTT
TRBJ1-5,TRBV24-1,NA,14,NA,CATSHGTLNQPQHF,TGTGCCACCTCCCACGGGACACTTAATCAGCCCCAGCATTTT
TRBJ2-7,TRBV10-3,NA,13,NA,CAISGVLRSEQYF,TGTGCCATCAGCGGGGTTTTGAGGTCTGAGCAGTACTTC
TRBJ2-2,TRBV27,NA,16,TRBD1,CASSSDRDRATGELFF,TGTGCCAGCAGTTCGGACCGGGACAGGGCGACCGGGGAGCTGTTTTTT
TRBJ2-4,TRBV4-1,once,16,NA,CASSHPGEGAKNIQYF,TGCGCCAGCAGCCACCCAGGGGAGGGGGCCAAAAACATTCAGTACTTC
TRBJ2-1,TRBV10-2,NA,15,NA,CASSVQGFSYNGQFF,TGCGCCAGCAGTGTTCAGGGGTTCTCCTACAATGGGCAGTTCTTC
TRBJ2-5,TRBV12-5,NA,15,NA,CASGPGLQTQETQYF,TGTGCTAGTGGCCCCGGTCTACAGACCCAAGAGACCCAGTACTTC
TRBJ2-1,TRBV5-1,NA,12,NA,CASRVSLDEQFF,TGCGCCAGCAGAGTTTCGTTAGATGAGCAGTTCTTC
TRBJ1-6,TRBV28,NA,12,NA,CASSLDRSSIHF,TGTGCCAGCAGCCTCGACAGGTCCTCAATCCACTTT
TRBJ2-7,TRBV15,NA,14,NA,CATSRDLGSYEQYF,TGTGCCACCAGCAGAGATCTAGGCTCCTACGAGCAGTACTTC
TRBJ1-2,TRBV9,NA,13,NA,CASSETPGYGYTF,TGTGCCAGCAGCGAGACGCCAGGGTATGGCTACACCTTC
TRBJ1-1,TRBV10-3,NA,13,TRBD1,CAISPQGDTEAFF,TGTGCCATCAGTCCACAGGGGGACACTGAAGCTTTCTTT
TRBJ1-2,TRBV7-2,NA,14,NA,CASRPAARGHGYTF,TGTGCCAGCAGGCCCGCCGCGCGGGGTCATGGCTACACCTTC
TRBJ2-7,TRBV7-9,NA,17,TRBD2,CASSHRTSGRATYEQYF,TGTGCCAGCAGCCACAGGACTAGCGGGAGAGCCACCTACGAGCAGTACTTC
TRBJ1-1,TRBV4-1,once,15,TRBD1,CASSRDRGEDTEAFF,TGCGCCAGCAGCCGGGACAGGGGAGAGGACACTGAAGCTTTCTTT
TRBJ1-2,TRBV7-3,NA,18,TRBD1,CASSLTKDRVDVNYGYTF,TGTGCCAGCAGCTTAACGAAGGACAGGGTGGACGTGAACTATGGCTACACCTTC
TRBJ1-2,TRBV6-1,NA,15,NA,CASSESGHPNYGYTF,TGTGCCAGCAGTGAATCGGGACACCCCAACTATGGCTACACCTTC
TRBJ1-4,TRBV9,NA,14,NA,CASSVDFRSEKLFF,TGTGCCAGCAGCGTAGATTTCCGGAGTGAAAAACTGTTTTTT
TRBJ1-2,TRBV28,NA,14,NA,CASSLQGTPYGYTF,TGTGCCAGCAGTTTACAGGGCACCCCCTATGGCTACACCTTC
TRBJ1-1,TRBV5-5,NA,15,NA,CASSRYRDLNTEAFF,TGTGCCAGCAGCCGCTACAGGGATTTAAACACTGAAGCTTTCTTT
TRBJ2-5,TRBV9,NA,14,NA,CASSVVQDGGTQYF,TGTGCCAGCAGCGTAGTACAGGACGGGGGGACCCAGTACTTC
TRBJ2-5,TRBV7-9,few,16,NA,CASSFLGRALQETQYF,TGTGCCAGCAGCTTCTTGGGCAGGGCCCTCCAAGAGACCCAGTACTTC
TRBJ1-2,TRBV27,NA,15,NA,CASSPNGGGGYGYTF,TGTGCCAGCAGTCCGAATGGAGGGGGGGGCTATGGCTACACCTTC
TRBJ1-1,TRBV7-9,NA,13,NA,CASSFRQNTEAFF,TGTGCCAGCAGCTTTAGACAGAACACTGAAGCTTTCTTT
TRBJ2-3,TRBV5-1,NA,15,NA,CASSWGRASTDTQYF,TGCGCCAGCAGCTGGGGCAGGGCGAGCACAGATACGCAGTATTTT
TRBJ1-5,TRBV7-8,NA,17,TRBD1,CASSLAGRGPFNQPQHF,TGTGCCAGCAGCTTAGCGGGCAGGGGGCCTTTCAATCAGCCCCAGCATTTT
TRBJ2-3,TRBV9,NA,16,NA,CASSVVVSGGTDTQYF,TGTGCCAGCAGCGTAGTTGTTAGCGGAGGTACAGATACGCAGTATTTT
TRBJ2-7,TRBV11-2,NA,15,NA,CASSLLGGAGDEQYF,TGTGCCAGCAGCTTACTTGGTGGGGCAGGGGACGAGCAGTACTTC